The rows below give T cell receptor beta chains drawn from one sample of a study of blood T cell repertoires in COVID-19. The method was immunoSEQ multiplex PCR; TCRdb's version includes in-frame clones alone and lacks a portion of them. Here the sample spans 60,000 to 80,000 clones, approximately 85% being singletons. Material for sequencing was peripheral blood. Receptor source: a man aged 45-65 years with acute or convalescent COVID-19. Both conserved end residues are part of each CDR3. The order of the fields is D gene, clone size, J gene, V gene, CDR3 protein, CDR3 DNA. D genes are given only for firm matches. The size entry is marked missing in some rows and otherwise reads once, few, many or a size class.

TRBD1 | once | TRBJ1-3 | TRBV5-1 | CASSLGTGDAGNTIYF | TGCGCCAGCAGCTTGGGGACAGGGGACGCTGGAAACACCATATATTTT
TRBD2 | - | TRBJ2-3 | TRBV11-2 | CASRKGLAGRTDTQYF | TGTGCCAGCAGGAAGGGACTAGCGGGGCGCACAGATACGCAGTATTTT
TRBD2 | - | TRBJ2-1 | TRBV2 | CASSEAVWLAGYNEQFF | TGTGCCAGCAGTGAAGCTGTCTGGCTAGCGGGGTACAATGAGCAGTTCTTC
- | - | TRBJ2-5 | TRBV15 | CATSTPNVAVGETQYF | TGTGCCACCAGCACCCCCAACGTGGCGGTTGGAGAGACCCAGTACTTC
- | - | TRBJ1-5 | TRBV5-5 | CASSLGGGDGYSNQPQHF | TGTGCCAGCAGCTTGGGAGGGGGAGACGGTTATAGCAATCAGCCCCAGCATTTT
- | once | TRBJ2-5 | TRBV4-1 | CASSQVRGTYQETQYF | TGCGCCAGCAGCCAAGTAAGGGGCACCTACCAAGAGACCCAGTACTTC
TRBD1 | - | TRBJ1-1 | TRBV2 | CASSHGTGIEAFF | TGTGCCAGCTCTCACGGGACAGGCATTGAAGCTTTCTTT
- | once | TRBJ1-1 | TRBV19 | CASSIGVNTEAFF | TGTGCCAGTTCGATTGGAGTGAACACTGAAGCTTTCTTT
- | - | TRBJ2-1 | TRBV11-2 | CASSLDFNALSPFF | TGTGCCAGCAGCTTAGATTTTAATGCCCTATCCCCGTTCTTC
- | - | TRBJ1-1 | TRBV6-4 | CASSVEYLTEAFF | TGTGCCAGCAGTGTTGAATACTTAACTGAAGCTTTCTTT
- | - | TRBJ2-1 | TRBV11-2 | CASSRDSGGGNEQFF | TGTGCCAGCAGCCGGGACTCAGGAGGAGGAAATGAGCAGTTCTTC
TRBD1 | - | TRBJ1-3 | TRBV19 | CASSSGTDDSGNTIYF | TGTGCCAGTAGTTCAGGGACAGACGATTCTGGAAACACCATATATTTT
TRBD1 | - | TRBJ2-5 | TRBV4-1 | CASSQDGSRGLTETQYF | TGCGCCAGCAGCCAAGATGGTAGCAGGGGGCTGACAGAGACCCAGTACTTC
- | - | TRBJ1-5 | TRBV24-1 | CATGKKDNQPQHF | TGTGCCACCGGAAAAAAAGACAACCAGCCCCAGCATTTT
- | - | TRBJ2-3 | TRBV15 | CATNLQGTDTQYF | TGTGCCACCAACCTACAGGGCACAGATACGCAGTATTTT
TRBD2 | few | TRBJ2-3 | TRBV15 | CATSRDRSGGASGTQYF | TGTGCCACCAGCAGAGATCGGAGCGGGGGAGCTTCAGGTACGCAGTATTTT
- | - | TRBJ1-6 | TRBV5-4 | CASSLDRAHNSPLHF | TGTGCCAGCAGCTTGGACAGGGCCCATAATTCACCCCTCCACTTT
- | - | TRBJ1-1 | TRBV15 | CATSRDRSGNTEAFF | TGTGCCACCAGCAGAGATAGATCCGGGAACACTGAAGCTTTCTTT
TRBD2 | - | TRBJ2-1 | TRBV4-2 | CASSQVGGLEGGRGQFF | TGTGCCAGCAGCCAAGTGGGAGGACTAGAAGGAGGAAGGGGCCAGTTCTTC
- | - | TRBJ1-1 | TRBV7-6 | CASSRGGAENTEAFF | TGTGCCAGCAGCCGGGGGGGAGCTGAAAACACTGAAGCTTTCTTT
TRBD1 | - | TRBJ1-5 | TRBV9 | CASGTGDQPQHF | TGTGCCAGCGGGACAGGGGATCAGCCCCAGCATTTT
TRBD2 | - | TRBJ2-1 | TRBV7-2 | CASSWTSGTYNEQFF | TGTGCCAGCAGTTGGACTAGCGGGACGTACAATGAGCAGTTCTTC
- | - | TRBJ1-1 | TRBV29-1 | CSVRQKVNTEAFF | TGCAGCGTGAGACAGAAAGTGAACACTGAAGCTTTCTTT
TRBD2 | few | TRBJ2-5 | TRBV20-1 | CSASRAGAQETQYF | TGCAGTGCTAGTCGTGCGGGAGCACAAGAGACCCAGTACTTC
- | - | TRBJ1-5 | TRBV2 | CASSEALGGQPQHF | TGTGCCAGCAGTGAAGCCTTAGGGGGTCAGCCCCAGCATTTT
TRBD2 | - | TRBJ2-7 | TRBV7-8 | CASSLFSGGWYEQYF | TGTGCCAGCAGCTTATTCAGCGGGGGGTGGTACGAGCAGTACTTC
- | - | TRBJ1-6 | TRBV4-1 | CASSQSLSSYNSPLHF | TGCGCCAGCAGCCAGAGCCTGAGCTCCTATAATTCACCCCTCCACTTT
- | - | TRBJ1-2 | TRBV28 | CASSLSIYGYTF | TGTGCCAGCAGTTTATCCATCTATGGCTACACCTTC
- | - | TRBJ2-7 | TRBV19 | CASRGGALWGEQYF | TGTGCCAGTAGAGGGGGGGCCCTTTGGGGCGAGCAGTACTTC
- | - | TRBJ2-7 | TRBV7-9 | CASSFEGSSYEQYF | TGTGCCAGCAGCTTTGAGGGTTCCTCCTACGAGCAGTACTTC
- | - | TRBJ1-1 | TRBV5-1 | CASSWGQNTEAFF | TGCGCCAGCAGCTGGGGACAGAACACTGAAGCTTTCTTT
- | - | TRBJ2-2 | TRBV7-2 | CASSLKEGSKNTGELFF | TGTGCCAGCAGCTTAAAGGAGGGTAGTAAGAACACCGGGGAGCTGTTTTTT
- | once | TRBJ2-3 | TRBV7-9 | CASRAVDTQYF | TGTGCCAGCAGAGCGGTTGATACGCAGTATTTT
- | - | TRBJ2-3 | TRBV5-4 | CASSFPSQADTQYF | TGTGCCAGCAGCTTCCCCTCTCAGGCAGATACGCAGTATTTT
TRBD1 | - | TRBJ2-2 | TRBV10-3 | CATGQGAIGELFF | TGTGCCACGGGACAGGGGGCGATCGGGGAGCTGTTTTTT
- | - | TRBJ2-2 | TRBV29-1 | CSVVKGDGELFF | TGCAGCGTTGTAAAAGGGGACGGGGAGCTGTTTTTT
- | - | TRBJ2-3 | TRBV7-3 | CASSEQGGTDTQYF | TGTGCCAGCAGCGAGCAAGGGGGCACAGATACGCAGTATTTT
- | - | TRBJ1-1 | TRBV5-6 | CASSLGASAGEAFF | TGTGCCAGCAGCTTGGGGGCCTCCGCGGGCGAAGCTTTCTTT
- | - | TRBJ2-3 | TRBV28 | CASSQLQGSTDTQYF | TGTGCCAGCAGTCAGCTACAGGGAAGCACAGATACGCAGTATTTT
- | - | TRBJ2-2 | TRBV5-6 | CASSAGPRFGELFF | TGTGCCAGCAGCGCGGGCCCACGGTTCGGGGAGCTGTTTTTT
TRBD2 | - | TRBJ2-1 | TRBV15 | CATSRAGGKNEQFF | TGTGCCACCAGCAGAGCGGGGGGTAAAAATGAGCAGTTCTTC
- | - | TRBJ2-1 | TRBV9 | CASSGGPSSYNEQFF | TGTGCCAGCAGCGGAGGGCCTAGCTCCTACAATGAGCAGTTCTTC
TRBD1 | - | TRBJ1-3 | TRBV6-4 | CASSLRGSGNTIYF | TGTGCCAGCAGCCTCAGGGGGTCTGGAAACACCATATATTTT
- | - | TRBJ2-1 | TRBV19 | CASSIRGNEQFF | TGTGCCAGTAGTATTAGAGGGAATGAGCAGTTCTTC